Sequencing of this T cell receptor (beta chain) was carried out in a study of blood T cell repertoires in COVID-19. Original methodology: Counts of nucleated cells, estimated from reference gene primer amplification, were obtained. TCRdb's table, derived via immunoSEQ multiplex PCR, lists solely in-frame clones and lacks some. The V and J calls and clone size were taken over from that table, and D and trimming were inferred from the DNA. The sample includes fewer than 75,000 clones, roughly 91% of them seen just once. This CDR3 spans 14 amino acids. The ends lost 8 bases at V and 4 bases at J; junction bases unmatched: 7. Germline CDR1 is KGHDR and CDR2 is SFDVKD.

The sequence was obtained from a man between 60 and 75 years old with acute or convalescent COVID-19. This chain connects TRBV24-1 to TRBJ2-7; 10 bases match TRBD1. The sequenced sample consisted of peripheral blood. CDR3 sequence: CATTGTGEPYEQYF. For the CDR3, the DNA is TGTGCCACCACCGGGACAGGGGAGCCGTACGAGCAGTACTTC.